Shown below are 25 T cell receptor beta chains from a single sample sequenced in a study of regulatory T cells in long-lasting Graves disease (TCRdb year 2021). The time point label of this sample denotes: newly diagnosed GD, antithyroid drugs for less than 3 months. For both TCR sequencing and RNA sequencing, RNA was extracted from PBMCs using TRIzol. The protocol used for the library was multiplex PCR. TCRdb records Illumina HiSeq 4000 as the sequencer. To build TCR beta libraries, CDR3 regions were amplified by Arm-PCR using iRepertoire HTBI primers. TCRdb itself trimmed the public reads at Q25 with fastp, ran MiXCR and retained productive beta chains. One record per CDR3 amino acid sequence lists the most common genes and DNA. The sample data list about 420,000 distinct CDR3 sequences, and approximately 16% of these were observed just once. The ten largest clones represent 20% to 25% of the sample.

The sample also formed part of further work on T cells in Graves' hyperthyroidism and ophthalmopathy.

Material: peripheral blood mononuclear cells (PBMCs), obtained at new diagnosis, from a patient treated with antithyroid drugs. All receptors derive from a woman aged 18-29 years with Graves disease. Donor details come from another sample of the same person, matched by shared clones.

The rearrangement uses TRBV12-3 or TRBV12-4 and TRBJ1-4; the D gene is possibly TRBD1 (6 bases). This CDR3 spans 16 amino acids. V lost 6 bases, J lost 0 bases, and 14 bases lay in between. The CDR3 protein is CASRPGQLATNEKLFF. Written as DNA, the CDR3 is TGTGCCAGCAGACCTGGACAGCTTGCAACTAATGAAAAACTGTTTTTT.

The CDR3 here is CASSEAKGRETQYF. As DNA, the CDR3 is TGTGCCAGCAGTGAAGCGAAGGGGAGAGAGACCCAGTACTTC. V usage is TRBV6-2 or TRBV6-3 and J usage is TRBJ2-5, with D tentatively TRBD1 or TRBD2 (5 bases each). CDR1 is MNHEY and CDR2 is SVGEGT in the germline V gene. The CDR3 totals 14 residues. Trimming stripped 5 bases from V and 4 bases from J, with 14 bases between.

This chain joins TRBV9 and TRBJ1-1; D remains unclear. The CDR3 loop spans 13 amino acids. Trimming shortened V by 0 bases and J by 11 bases, and 14 bases separated the two germline ends. CDR1 and CDR2 (germline): SGDLS, YYNGEE. Written as DNA, the CDR3 is TGTGCCAGCAGCGTAGAGGGCAAATCGACCGCTTTCTTT. Its protein product is CASSVEGKSTAFF. Complete variable domain (other parts from reference TRBV9 and TRBJ1-1): DSGVTQTPKHLITATGQRVTLRCSPRSGDLSVYWYQQSLDQGLQFLIQYYNGEERAKGNILERFSAQQFPDLHSELNLSSLELGDSALYFCASSVEGKSTAFFGQGTRLTVV.

This clonotype came up a few times. This chain links TRBV24-1 with TRBJ1-1, with D possibly TRBD1 on 5 matching bases. Germline V lookup: CDR1 KGHDR, CDR2 SFDVKD. Trimming stripped 1 base from V and 11 bases from J, with 13 bases between. The CDR3 totals 13 residues. CDR3 in amino acids: CATSDFTGAEAFF. The CDR3 DNA sequence: TGTGCCACCAGTGATTTCACAGGCGCAGAGGCTTTCTTT.

This clonotype was detected many times. This chain links TRBV11-2 with TRBJ2-1, with 12 bases matching TRBD2. CDR1 and CDR2 from the germline V gene are SGHAT and FQNNGV. Trimming at V came to 3 bases and at J to 10 bases, leaving 16 bases not matched to a gene. The CDR3 covers 18 residues. The CDR3 bases are TGTGCCAGCAGCTTGGGACTAGCGGGCCCGCTTTCTCCTGGAGAGCAGTTCTTC. The encoded protein is CASSLGLAGPLSPGEQFF.

This rearrangement joins TRBV5-4 to TRBJ1-2; D is unresolved. The CDR3 has 14 residues. Trimming cost V 0 bases and J 4 bases, with 10 bases left between them. The V gene's germline CDR1 is SGHNT and CDR2 YYREEE (reference sequence). CDR3 amino acids: CASSLDSPAYGYTF. The CDR3 bases are TGTGCCAGCAGCTTGGACAGCCCGGCCTATGGCTACACCTTC.

The CDR3, as DNA: TGCAGTGCTGGATTCCCAAGCACAGATACGCAGTATTTT. It encodes CSAGFPSTDTQYF. V and J are TRBV20-1 and TRBJ2-3, with D uncertain. V dropped 5 bases and J dropped 0 bases, with 9 bases sitting between them. This CDR3 has 13 amino acids. Germline CDR1 DFQATT, CDR2 SNEGSKA (reference sequence).

This clonotype showed up many times. The chain has TRBV7-2 and TRBJ1-1; 10 bases are shared with TRBD1. CDR1 is SGHTA and CDR2 is FQGNSA in the germline V gene. Trimming took 4 bases from V and 1 from J; bases not matched to a gene: 6. The CDR3 consists of 16 residues. CDR3 in amino acids: CASSSRDRGGNTEAFF. The CDR3, as DNA: TGTGCCAGCAGCTCTAGGGACAGGGGCGGGAACACTGAAGCTTTCTTT. Filled out from reference TRBV7-2 and TRBJ1-1, the complete variable domain reads GAGVSQSPSNKVTEKGKDVELRCDPISGHTALYWYRQSLGQGLEFLIYFQGNSAPDKSGLPSDRFSAERTGGSVSTLTIQRTQQEDSAVYLCASSSRDRGGNTEAFFGQGTRLTVV.

This clonotype was recorded many times. The J gene is TRBJ2-1, the V gene TRBV5-4, with 7 bases fitting TRBD2. There are 13 residues in the CDR3. The J segment lost 12 bases and the V segment lost 4 bases, leaving 10 bases of the junction unmatched. The germline gives CDR1 SGHNT, CDR2 YYREEE (reference sequence). CDR3 DNA: TGTGCCAGCAGCCAGGTGGGAACTAGCGCGCAGTTCTTC. It translates to CASSQVGTSAQFF.

V is TRBV27 and J is TRBJ1-2, with 9 bases aligning to TRBD1. This CDR3 comprises 17 residues. CDR1 and CDR2 (germline): MNHEY, SMNVEV (reference sequence). Trimming removed 6 bases from V and 4 bases from J; junction bases left unmatched: 15. The chain's CDR3 is CASSQTGTGFSGYGYTF. CDR3 in DNA: TGTGCCAGCAGCCAAACCGGGACAGGGTTTTCGGGCTATGGCTACACCTTC.

This clonotype has a count of ten or more. The chain uses TRBV29-1 and TRBJ1-1, with D perhaps matching TRBD1 (6 bases). Germline values: CDR1 SQVTM, CDR2 ANQGSEA. Trimming removed 6 bases from V and 8 bases from J, with 16 bases in between. This CDR3 comprises 12 residues. CDR3 amino acids: CSVADRQKEAFF. In DNA form, the CDR3 reads TGCAGCGTCGCCGACAGGCAAAAAGAAGCTTTCTTT.

This clonotype was observed many times. This chain connects TRBV19 to TRBJ2-3; D possibly uses TRBD1 or TRBD2 (5 bases each). CDR3 length: 20 amino acids. Germline V gives CDR1 LNHDA, CDR2 SQIVND (reference sequence). Trimming stripped 8 bases from V and 0 bases from J, with 30 bases between. The CDR3 spells CASSPRDRVLYTSSTDTQYF. CDR3 DNA: TGTGCCAGTTCCCCCCGGGACCGAGTCCTTTACACCTCTAGCACAGATACGCAGTATTTT.

This clonotype was detected ten times or more. The rearrangement joins TRBV29-1 to TRBJ2-3; 8 bases fit TRBD2. The CDR3 totals 16 residues. Germline-derived CDR1 and CDR2 are SQVTM and ANQGSEA. V was pared by 2 bases and J by 4 bases, with 11 bases of the junction left unmatched. This chain's CDR3 is CSVERGGQGVSDTQYF. CDR3 bases: TGCAGCGTTGAACGGGGGGGGCAGGGAGTTTCAGATACGCAGTATTTT.

In its sample, this clonotype was seen many times. V is TRBV3-1 and J is TRBJ1-1; D gene uncertain. The length of the CDR3 is 14 residues. Trimming took off 4 bases at V and 4 bases at J, with 13 bases between the two ends. Germline loops: CDR1 LGHDT, CDR2 YNNKEL (reference sequence). The CDR3 sequence: CASSPVAAITEAFF. CDR3 nucleotide sequence: TGTGCCAGCAGCCCAGTGGCGGCGATCACTGAAGCTTTCTTT.

A note on this clonotype: A much larger clone sits a single nucleotide away, making a read error possible. The chain couples TRBV20-1 to TRBJ2-1; D is ambiguous. CDR3 length equals 16 residues. Trimming removed 0 bases from V and 6 bases from J, with 18 bases in between. CDR1 is DFQATT, CDR2 SNEGSKA, per germline (reference sequence). The CDR3 spells CSARDPSSWNINEQFF. The DNA of the CDR3 is TGCAGTGCTAGAGATCCTAGTAGCTGGAATATCAATGAGCAGTTCTTC.

This clonotype was observed at least ten times. This sequence joins TRBV11-2 and TRBJ2-3; tentatively, D is TRBD2 (5 bases). CDR1 and CDR2 from the germline V gene are SGHAT and FQNNGV. V lost 4 bases, J lost 7 bases, and 12 bases lay in between. This CDR3 comprises 13 residues. The CDR3 is CASSSTEDYTQYF. CDR3 DNA sequence: TGTGCCAGCAGCTCCACGGAGGATTATACGCAGTATTTT.

In the case of this clonotype: A much larger clonotype is one base distant, so this may be a read error. The chain couples TRBV30 to TRBJ1-2; D is possibly TRBD1 (5 bases). CDR1 and CDR2 (germline): GTSNPN, SVGIG (reference sequence). This CDR3 comprises 15 residues. CDR3 DNA: TGTGCCTGGAGGGACAAGAGGAGAGCTAACTGTGGCTACACCTTC. Translating it yields CAWRDKRRANCGYTF. Filled out from reference TRBV30 and TRBJ1-2, the complete variable domain reads SQTIHQWPATLVQPVGSPLSLECTVEGTSNPNLYWYRQAAGRGLQLLFYSVGIGQISSEVPQNLSASRPQDRQFILSSKKLLLSDSGFYLCAWRDKRRANCGYTFGSGTRLTVV.

This clonotype was observed many times. The chain uses TRBV7-2 and TRBJ2-1; 8 positions agree with TRBD2. There are 15 residues in the CDR3. CDR1 is SGHTA, CDR2 FQGNSA, per germline. Losses at the gene ends were 2 bases for V and 10 bases for J; bases not matched to a gene: 10. The CDR3 spells CASSLSAGGVREQFF. CDR3 sequence (DNA): TGTGCCAGCAGCTTATCCGCGGGAGGAGTAAGGGAGCAGTTCTTC.

The chain links TRBV28 to TRBJ1-5; 7 positions agree with TRBD1. Germline CDR1 reads MDHEN; CDR2 reads SYDVKM. The CDR3 is made up of 14 amino acids. V dropped 5 bases and J dropped 2; count of bases not matched to a gene: 3. CDR3 sequence: CASSAGTGNQPQHF. The CDR3 nucleotides are TGTGCCAGCAGTGCCGGGACAGGCAATCAGCCCCAGCATTTT.

The chain has TRBV6-1 and TRBJ2-7; possibly TRBD2 for D (6 bases). The CDR3 sequence is 13 residues long. Trimming took 5 bases from V and 3 from J, leaving 11 bases between them. CDR1 MNHNS and CDR2 SASEGT come from the germline V gene. CDR3 nucleotide sequence: TGTGCCAGCAGTCGGGGGAACGACTACGAGCAGTACTTC. Protein sequence: CASSRGNDYEQYF.

In its sample, this clonotype was seen many times. CDR3 region: CSAHTRTGGIDTQYF. The DNA of the CDR3 is TGCAGTGCGCATACCCGGACGGGCGGGATAGATACGCAGTATTTT. The chain uses TRBV20-1 and TRBJ2-3; TRBD2 is a possible D gene (6 bases). V lost 6 bases, J lost 5 bases, and 21 bases lay in between. From germline, CDR1 is DFQATT and CDR2 SNEGSKA (reference sequence). The length of the CDR3 is 15 residues.

This clonotype was detected only a few times. V is TRBV19 and J is TRBJ2-7; D uncertain. Trimming pared 3 bases from V and 4 bases from J, leaving 10 bases between. The CDR3 is 13 residues long. Germline CDR1 LNHDA, CDR2 SQIVND (reference sequence). The CDR3 reads CASSIKSRYEQYF. As DNA, the CDR3 is TGTGCCAGTAGTATCAAGTCCCGTTACGAGCAGTACTTC.

This clonotype was observed many times. This chain links TRBV2 with TRBJ1-2; 7 nucleotides match TRBD1. J was trimmed by 7 bases and V by 6 bases; bases with no gene match: 5. CDR3 size: 12 residues. Germline V CDR1 and CDR2: SNHLY, FYNNEI. CDR3 residues: CASSGDSGGYTF. CDR3 DNA sequence: TGTGCCAGCAGCGGGGACAGCGGTGGCTACACCTTC. Together with reference TRBV2 and TRBJ1-2, the CDR3 gives the full variable domain: EPEVTQTPSHQVTQMGQEVILRCVPISNHLYFYWYRQILGQKVEFLVSFYNNEISEKSEIFDDQFSVERPDGSNFTLKIRSTKLEDSAMYFCASSGDSGGYTFGSGTRLTVV.

This clonotype was observed many times. This chain joins TRBV27 and TRBJ1-5; no firm D call. Between the trimmed V and J ends, which lost 0 bases and 4 bases, there was a span of 4 bases. Germline CDR1 and CDR2: MNHEY and SMNVEV (reference sequence). The length of the CDR3 is 13 residues. CDR3 region: CASSLSLNQPQHF. The DNA of the CDR3 is TGTGCCAGCAGTTTATCACTAAATCAGCCCCAGCATTTT.

The chain combines TRBV3-1 with TRBJ2-3; possibly TRBD1 or TRBD2 for D (7 bases each). The CDR3 sequence is 16 residues long. V lost 5 bases, J lost 3 bases, and 18 bases lay in between. CDR1 LGHDT and CDR2 YNNKEL come from the germline V gene (reference sequence). In DNA, the CDR3 is TGTGCCAGCAGCGCCTCAGGGGGGGGGATGACAGATACGCAGTATTTT. It yields the protein CASSASGGGMTDTQYF.